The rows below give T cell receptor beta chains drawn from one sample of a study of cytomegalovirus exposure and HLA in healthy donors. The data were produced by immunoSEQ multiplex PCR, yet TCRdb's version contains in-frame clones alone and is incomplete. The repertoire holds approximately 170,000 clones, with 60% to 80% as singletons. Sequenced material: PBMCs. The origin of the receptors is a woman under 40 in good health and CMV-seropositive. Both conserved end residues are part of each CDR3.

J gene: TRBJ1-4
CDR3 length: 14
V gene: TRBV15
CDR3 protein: CATSPDSVNEKLFF

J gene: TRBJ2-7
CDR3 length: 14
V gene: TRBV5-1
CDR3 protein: CASSLLVDSYEQYF

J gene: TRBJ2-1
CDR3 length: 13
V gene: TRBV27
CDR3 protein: CASSLSIDNEQFF

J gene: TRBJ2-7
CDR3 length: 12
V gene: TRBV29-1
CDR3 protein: CSVEDLKGAHNF

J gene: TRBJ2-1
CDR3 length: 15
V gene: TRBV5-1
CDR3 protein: CASSADLSSYNEQFF

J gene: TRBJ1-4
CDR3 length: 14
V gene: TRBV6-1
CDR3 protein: CASSRTAGGEKLFF

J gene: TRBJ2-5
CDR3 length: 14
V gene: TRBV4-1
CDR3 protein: CASSPAADQETQYF

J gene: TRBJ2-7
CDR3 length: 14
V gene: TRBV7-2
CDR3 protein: CASSLRDSRSEQYF

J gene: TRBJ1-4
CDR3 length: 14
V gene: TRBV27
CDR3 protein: CASSFRRVNEKLFF

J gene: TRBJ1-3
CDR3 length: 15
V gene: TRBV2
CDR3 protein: CASSAQDSGGNTIYF

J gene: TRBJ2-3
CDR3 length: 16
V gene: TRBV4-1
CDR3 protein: CASSFRLAGVTDTQYF

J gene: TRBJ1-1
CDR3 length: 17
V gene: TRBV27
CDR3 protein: CASSLAGTELMNTEAFF

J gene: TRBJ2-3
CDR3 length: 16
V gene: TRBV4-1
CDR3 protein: CASSQVPGSIGDTQYF

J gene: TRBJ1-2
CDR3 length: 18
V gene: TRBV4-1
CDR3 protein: CASSQDRRSQSGLYGYTF

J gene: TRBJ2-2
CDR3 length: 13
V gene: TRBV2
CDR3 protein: CASRRGNTGELFF

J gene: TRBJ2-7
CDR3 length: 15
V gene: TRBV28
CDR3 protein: CARLGGKTCSYEQYF

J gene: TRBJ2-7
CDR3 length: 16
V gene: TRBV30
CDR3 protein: CAWQGITARGPHEQYF

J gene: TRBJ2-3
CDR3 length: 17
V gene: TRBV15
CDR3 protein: CATSRIPRSSGIDTQYF

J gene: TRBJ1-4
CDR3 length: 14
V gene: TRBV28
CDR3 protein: CASTGVDENEKLFF

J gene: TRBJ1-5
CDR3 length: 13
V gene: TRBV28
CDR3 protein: CASSINSNQPQHF

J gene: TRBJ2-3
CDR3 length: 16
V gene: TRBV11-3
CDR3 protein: CASSLGGAVSTDTQYF

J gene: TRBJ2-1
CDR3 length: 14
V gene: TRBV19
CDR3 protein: CASSRESSYNEQFF

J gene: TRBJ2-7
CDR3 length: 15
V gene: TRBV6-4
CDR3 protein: CASSESPGGPNEQYF

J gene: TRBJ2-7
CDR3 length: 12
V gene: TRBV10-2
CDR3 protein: CASSDQGEEQYF

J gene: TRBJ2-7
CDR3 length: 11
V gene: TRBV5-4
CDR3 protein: CASSSTYEQYF

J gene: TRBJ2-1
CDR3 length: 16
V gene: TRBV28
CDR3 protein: CASSDSGGYRENEQFF

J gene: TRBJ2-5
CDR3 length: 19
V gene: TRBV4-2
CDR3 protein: CASSQRISSLAGLDETQYF

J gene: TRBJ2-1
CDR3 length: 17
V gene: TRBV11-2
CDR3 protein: CASSVGKRASGSYGQFF

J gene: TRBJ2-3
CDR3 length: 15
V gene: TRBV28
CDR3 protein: CASSSVVRDPDTQYF

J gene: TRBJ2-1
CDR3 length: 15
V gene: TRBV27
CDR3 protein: CASSLLLAGDDEQFF

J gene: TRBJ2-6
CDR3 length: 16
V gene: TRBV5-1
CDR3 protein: CASSLLQGNGANVLTF

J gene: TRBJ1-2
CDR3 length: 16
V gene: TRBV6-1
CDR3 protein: CASSEAGGGANYGYTF

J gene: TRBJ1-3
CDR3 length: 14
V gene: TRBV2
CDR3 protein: CATLTGEGENTIYF

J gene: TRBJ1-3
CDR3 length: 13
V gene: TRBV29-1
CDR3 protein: CSVVRNSGNTIYF

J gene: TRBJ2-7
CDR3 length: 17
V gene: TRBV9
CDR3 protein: CASSVGKTRAGTYEQYF

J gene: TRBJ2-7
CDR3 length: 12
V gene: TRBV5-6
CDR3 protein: CASSNRGYEQYF

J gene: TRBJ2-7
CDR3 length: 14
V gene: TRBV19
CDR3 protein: CASMGTVPPYEQYF

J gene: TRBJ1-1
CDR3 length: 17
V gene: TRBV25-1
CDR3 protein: CASSPQGAISFTTEAFF

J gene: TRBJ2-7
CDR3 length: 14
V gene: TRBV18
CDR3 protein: CASSLSTGSDEQYF

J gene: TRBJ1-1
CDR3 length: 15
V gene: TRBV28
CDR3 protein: CASSYLRQANTEAFF

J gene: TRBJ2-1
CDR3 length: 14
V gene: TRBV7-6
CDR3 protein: CASSRASGTNEQFF

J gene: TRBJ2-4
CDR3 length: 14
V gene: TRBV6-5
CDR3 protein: CASSPRQAKNIQYF

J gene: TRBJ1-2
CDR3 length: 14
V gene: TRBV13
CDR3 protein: CASSPRQGANGYTF

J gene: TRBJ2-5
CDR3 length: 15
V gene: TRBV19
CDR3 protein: CASSLHRQGTETQYF

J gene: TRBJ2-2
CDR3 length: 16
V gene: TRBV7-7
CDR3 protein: CASSQGLAGDTGELFF

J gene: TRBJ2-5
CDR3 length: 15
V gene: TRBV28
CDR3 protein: CASSPTWTDQETQYF

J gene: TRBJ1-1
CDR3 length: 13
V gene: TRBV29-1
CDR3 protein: CSVGTGKWAEAFF

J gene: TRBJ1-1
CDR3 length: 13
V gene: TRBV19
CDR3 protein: CASSDRGNTEAFF

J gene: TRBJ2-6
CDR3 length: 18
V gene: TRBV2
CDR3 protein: CASKRDGRAGSGANVLTF

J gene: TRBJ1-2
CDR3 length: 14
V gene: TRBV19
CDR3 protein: CASSIGQGAYGYTF

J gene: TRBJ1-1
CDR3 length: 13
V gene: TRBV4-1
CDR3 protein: CASSQLGLTEAFF

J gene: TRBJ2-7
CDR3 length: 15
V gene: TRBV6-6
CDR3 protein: CASSLGDRGRNEQYF

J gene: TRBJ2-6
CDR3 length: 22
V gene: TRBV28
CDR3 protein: CASQSGTGTSEKGFSGANVLTF

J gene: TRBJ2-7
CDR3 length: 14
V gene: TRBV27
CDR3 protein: CASSTSASSYEQYF

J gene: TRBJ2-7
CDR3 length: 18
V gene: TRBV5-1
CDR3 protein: CASSLDGRVAVGPLEQYF

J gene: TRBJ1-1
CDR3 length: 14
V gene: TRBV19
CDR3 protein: CATTQGPGNTEAFF

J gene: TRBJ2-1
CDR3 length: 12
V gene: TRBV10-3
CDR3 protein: CAIAYSGNEQFF